A single sample is the source of the 28 T cell receptor beta chains below, sequenced in a study of cytomegalovirus exposure and HLA in healthy donors (dated by TCRdb to 2016 to 2017). The library was produced with the immunoSEQ multiplex PCR assay. The multiplex PCR relied on a mix of 60 forward primers for TCR Vbeta segments and 13 reverse primers for TCR Jbeta segments. This immuneACCESS table, as held by TCRdb, lists in-frame sequences with V and J called but not all clones. Of the missing ones, under half trace to an unresolved V gene in checked studies; the others have no known cause. The sample table records about 170,000 clones; 65% to 75% of these occur just once. The ten largest make up approximately 1.5% of the sample. Specimen: PBMCs. The receptors shown here come from a girl aged 10 to 17 in good health and CMV-seronegative.

This CDR3 reads CSAIVDTQYF. CDR3 bases: TGCAGTGCTATAGTGGATACGCAGTATTTT. The rearrangement uses TRBV20-1 and TRBJ2-3; no clear D. This CDR3 comprises 10 residues. Germline V gene sequence: CDR1 DFQATT, CDR2 SNEGSKA (reference sequence). Trimming left V 4 bases short and J 6 bases short, with 5 bases between.

The chain couples TRBV5-6 to TRBJ1-6; maybe TRBD1 (6 bases). V was shortened by 6 bases and J by 13 bases, with 20 bases between the two germline ends. The CDR3 has 14 amino acids. Germline values: CDR1 SGHDT, CDR2 YYEEEE. Written as DNA, the CDR3 is TGTGCCAGCACCCCGGGAGGGGGGGAGTCCCCCCTCCACTTT. This sequence encodes CASTPGGGESPLHF.

This rearrangement joins TRBV19 to TRBJ1-2; 9 nucleotides line up with TRBD1. V gave up 6 bases and J gave up 6 bases; unmatched junction bases: 8. The V gene's germline CDR1 is LNHDA and CDR2 SQIVND (reference sequence). The CDR3 extends over 14 amino acids. The CDR3 region is CASRTGGAVDGYTF. The CDR3 nucleotides read TGTGCCAGTAGAACAGGGGGCGCGGTGGATGGCTACACCTTC.

The chain couples TRBV11-3 to TRBJ1-2, with 7 bases fitting TRBD1. The CDR3 contains 13 residues. Germline CDR1 SGHNT, CDR2 YENEEA. The V segment lost 0 bases and the J segment 13 bases; nucleotides outside the gene matches: 8. CDR3 sequence reads: CASSLDRTGERTF. The CDR3 nucleotides are TGTGCCAGCAGCTTAGATAGAACAGGGGAACGCACCTTC.

The chain employs TRBV5-1 and TRBJ1-1, with D uncertain. The CDR3 spans 14 residues. The germline gives CDR1 SGHRS, CDR2 YFSETQ. V was trimmed by 0 bases and J by 0 bases, leaving 6 bases between them. CDR3 residues: CASSLGEMNTEAFF. The DNA for the CDR3 is TGCGCCAGCAGCTTGGGAGAAATGAACACTGAAGCTTTCTTT.

This chain uses TRBV29-1 with TRBJ2-3, with D maybe TRBD2 (7 bases). V shed 2 bases and J shed 4 bases, with 16 bases lying between them. The CDR3 covers 15 residues. Germline CDR1 SQVTM, CDR2 ANQGSEA. CDR3 nucleotides: TGCAGCGTTGAAACGGTAGGGGGGGGAGCAGATACGCAGTATTTT. Translating gives CSVETVGGGADTQYF.

This clone was observed once. This rearrangement joins TRBV14 to TRBJ2-7; D uncertain. V was cut by 1 base and J by 4 bases, with 5 bases left in between. The CDR3 covers 12 residues. CDR1 and CDR2 (germline): SGHDN, FVKESK. CDR3 DNA: TGTGCCAGCAGCCAAGGTCCGTACGAGCAGTACTTC. Its protein product is CASSQGPYEQYF. The variable domain in full, with the rest retrieved from reference TRBV14 and TRBJ2-7, is EAGVTQFPSHSVIEKGQTVTLRCDPISGHDNLYWYRRVMGKEIKFLLHFVKESKQDESGMPNNRFLAERTGGTYSTLKVQPAELEDSGVYFCASSQGPYEQYFGPGTRLTVT.

The chain combines TRBV6-5 with TRBJ1-5; D is unresolved. Per the germline V gene, CDR1 is MNHEY and CDR2 is SVGAGI. The CDR3 length is 14 residues. V gave up 0 bases and J gave up 9 bases, with 12 bases separating them. This CDR3 reads CASSYSEGRSPQHF. CDR3 bases: TGTGCCAGCAGTTACTCGGAGGGTCGTTCGCCCCAGCATTTT.

With regard to this clone: The same CDR3 is also encoded by other DNA sequences in this sample. The chain couples TRBV27 to TRBJ1-1, with a weak D call TRBD1 (5 bases). CDR1 is MNHEY and CDR2 is SMNVEV in the germline V gene (reference sequence). The length of the CDR3 is 13 residues. V dropped 1 base and J dropped 5 bases, with 8 bases sitting between them. Written as DNA, the CDR3 is TGTGCCAGCAGTTTATACGGGGGGACTGAAGCTTTCTTT. Translation: CASSLYGGTEAFF.

V is TRBV5-4 and J is TRBJ1-2; D unclear. Germline CDR1 and CDR2: SGHNT and YYREEE (reference sequence). The CDR3 is 14 residues long. Trimming cost V 0 bases and J 2 bases, with 8 bases left between them. The CDR3 spells CASSLAAENYGYTF. In DNA form, the CDR3 reads TGTGCCAGCAGCTTGGCGGCGGAGAACTATGGCTACACCTTC.

This sequence joins TRBV7-2 and TRBJ2-7, with TRBD2 matching 8 bases. CDR3 length: 14 amino acids. J was trimmed by 4 bases and V by 6 bases; bases with no gene match: 8. Germline V gene lookup returns CDR1 SGHTA and CDR2 FQGNSA. Here the CDR3 reads CASRIEGLGYEQYF. The CDR3 coding sequence is TGTGCCAGCAGGATAGAGGGACTAGGGTACGAGCAGTACTTC.

This chain uses TRBV27 with TRBJ1-5; 9 bases fit TRBD1. After removal of 5 bases from V and 7 bases from J, the junction contained 6 bases not matched to a gene. Germline assignment: CDR1 MNHEY and CDR2 SMNVEV (reference sequence). This CDR3 has 14 amino acids. The CDR3 protein is CASSIQGARQPQHF. The CDR3 DNA reads as TGTGCCAGCAGTATACAGGGGGCGAGACAGCCCCAGCATTTT.

This clone is a singleton in its sample. V gene TRBV7-7 combines with J gene TRBJ2-3, with 10 bases identical to TRBD2. The CDR3 is 15 amino acids. The V gene's germline CDR1 is SSHAT and CDR2 FNYEAQ (reference sequence). The trim removed 4 bases at V and 4 bases at J, leaving 5 bases unmatched. The CDR3 loop is CASSSGTSASDTQYF. CDR3 DNA: TGTGCCAGCAGCTCCGGGACTAGCGCTTCAGATACGCAGTATTTT.

The chain has TRBV27 and TRBJ1-6, with unresolved D. Per the germline V gene, CDR1 is MNHEY and CDR2 is SMNVEV (reference sequence). This CDR3 contains 14 residues. Between the trimmed V and J ends, which lost 0 bases and 8 bases, there was a span of 8 bases. Written as DNA, the CDR3 is TGTGCCAGCAGTTTATCGTTGTCCTATTCACCCCTCCACTTT. It codes for CASSLSLSYSPLHF.

There are a few counts of this clone. The CDR3 reads CASSGVRVLRLGEQYF. For the CDR3, the DNA is TGTGCCAGTAGTGGAGTCCGGGTCTTAAGGCTCGGCGAGCAGTACTTC. The V gene is TRBV19, the J gene TRBJ2-7; D gene ambiguous. The CDR3 length is 16 residues. Germline loops: CDR1 LNHDA, CDR2 SQIVND (reference sequence). Trimming took 5 bases from V and 6 from J, leaving 23 bases between them.

This rearrangement joins TRBV27 to TRBJ2-4; D not certain. The germline CDR1 and CDR2 sequences are MNHEY and SMNVEV (reference sequence). The CDR3 is 14 residues long. Trimming pared 4 bases from V and 0 bases from J, leaving 7 bases between. The CDR3 DNA sequence: TGTGCCAGCAGTTATACTGGAGCCAAAAACATTCAGTACTTC. Translated, it gives CASSYTGAKNIQYF.

This chain links TRBV19 with TRBJ2-5, with 9 bases matching TRBD2. V lost 5 bases, J lost 4 bases, and 14 bases stayed unmatched. The germline V gene has CDR1 LNHDA and CDR2 SQIVND (reference sequence). This CDR3 contains 17 residues. The CDR3 reads CASSGGLAGAGLETQYF. In DNA, the CDR3 is TGTGCCAGTAGTGGGGGCTTAGCGGGGGCCGGGTTAGAGACCCAGTACTTC.

This sequence joins TRBV5-1 and TRBJ2-2; D gene ambiguous. V was trimmed by 0 bases and J by 6 bases, leaving 6 bases between them. Germline V lookup: CDR1 SGHRS, CDR2 YFSETQ. CDR3 length equals 13 residues. The CDR3 DNA is TGCGCCAGCAGCTTGGTGGCTTCCGGGGAGCTGTTTTTT. As protein: CASSLVASGELFF.

The chain links TRBV25-1 to TRBJ2-1; D not certain. Trimming took 4 bases from V and 7 from J, leaving 11 bases between them. The CDR3 totals 13 residues. Germline CDR1 reads MGHDK; CDR2 reads SYGVNS. CDR3 in DNA: TGTGCCAGCAGTGGCCCCCCTACGAATGAGCAGTTCTTC. Translated: CASSGPPTNEQFF.

The V gene is TRBV29-1, the J gene TRBJ1-5, with 7 bases lining up with TRBD1. V trimming: 6 bases; J trimming: 4 bases; junction bases outside the gene matches: 9. The germline CDR1 and CDR2 sequences are SQVTM and ANQGSEA. This CDR3 has 14 residues. The CDR3 here is CSVQEGASNQPQHF. The CDR3 DNA sequence: TGCAGCGTGCAGGAGGGGGCCTCTAATCAGCCCCAGCATTTT.

This clone turned up a few times. The rearrangement joins TRBV6-6 to TRBJ1-1, with TRBD1 matching over 9 bases. V trimming: 3 bases; J trimming: 4 bases; junction bases outside the gene matches: 6. CDR3 length: 15 amino acids. Germline V lookup: CDR1 MNHNY, CDR2 SVGAGI (reference sequence). CDR3 coding DNA: TGTGCCAGCAGTTATCGGGGACAGGGCCGCACTGAAGCTTTCTTT. Translating it yields CASSYRGQGRTEAFF.

This clone occurred once. V is TRBV7-9 and J is TRBJ2-7; D may be TRBD1 (5 bases). Trimming shortened V by 0 bases and J by 5 bases, and 5 bases separated the two germline ends. This CDR3 is 12 amino acids long. Germline V gene lookup returns CDR1 SEHNR and CDR2 FQNEAQ (reference sequence). CDR3 amino acids: CASSLAGHEQYF. CDR3 coding DNA: TGTGCCAGCAGCTTAGCGGGGCACGAGCAGTACTTC.

The rearrangement links TRBV5-1 to TRBJ2-5; 9 bases are shared with TRBD2. V lost 7 bases and J lost 5; bases outside the gene matches: 12. Germline CDR1 and CDR2: SGHRS and YFSETQ. The length of the CDR3 is 15 residues. CDR3 in DNA: TGCGCCAGCGCCAGTGAGGGCGGGGGGGCGGAGACCCAGTACTTC. Protein product: CASASEGGGAETQYF. Filled out from reference TRBV5-1 and TRBJ2-5, the complete variable domain reads KAGVTQTPRYLIKTRGQQVTLSCSPISGHRSVSWYQQTPGQGLQFLFEYFSETQRNKGNFPGRFSGRQFSNSRSEMNVSTLELGDSALYLCASASEGGGAETQYFGPGTRLLVL.

The genes are TRBV15 and TRBJ2-2; possibly TRBD2 for D (7 bases). The CDR3 length is 16 residues. Trimming shortened V by 0 bases and J by 7 bases, and 15 bases separated the two germline ends. Germline V gives CDR1 LNHNV, CDR2 YYDKDF (reference sequence). The CDR3 region has the DNA TGTGCCACCAGCAGAGATCTGGGGGGGGCAATCGGGGAGCTGTTTTTT. Amino acids: CATSRDLGGAIGELFF.

The chain recombines TRBV13 with TRBJ1-1; D ambiguous. CDR1 and CDR2 from the germline V gene are PRHDT and FYEKMQ (reference sequence). CDR3 length: 14 residues. Between the trimmed V and J ends, which lost 0 bases and 0 bases, there was a span of 5 bases. The CDR3: CASSLGLLNTEAFF. The CDR3, as DNA: TGTGCCAGCAGCTTAGGACTGCTGAACACTGAAGCTTTCTTT.

This clone was detected a few times. The genes are TRBV19 and TRBJ1-2; 9 nucleotides align to TRBD1. V was pared by 6 bases and J by 6 bases, with 5 bases of the junction left unmatched. This CDR3 comprises 13 residues. CDR1 LNHDA and CDR2 SQIVND come from the germline V gene (reference sequence). For the CDR3, the DNA is TGTGCCAGTAGACAGGGGGCGATAGATGGCTACACCTTC. Protein sequence: CASRQGAIDGYTF. Filled out from reference TRBV19 and TRBJ1-2, the complete variable domain reads DGGITQSPKYLFRKEGQNVTLSCEQNLNHDAMYWYRQDPGQGLRLIYYSQIVNDFQKGDIAEGYSVSREKKESFPLTVTSAQKNPTAFYLCASRQGAIDGYTFGSGTRLTVV.

The CDR3 nucleotides read TGCAGCGTTGAAATGAGACAGGGACGGTTGGTGAACACTGAAGCTTTCTTT. Its protein is CSVEMRQGRLVNTEAFF. The V and J genes are TRBV29-1 and TRBJ1-1; 7 nucleotides agree with TRBD1. The CDR3 length is 17 residues. Germline V lookup: CDR1 SQVTM, CDR2 ANQGSEA. The junction had 12 bases not matched to a gene; V was cut back by 2 bases and J by 0 bases.

The rearrangement uses TRBV11-2 and TRBJ1-2; tentative D call: TRBD1 (6 bases). The CDR3 has 15 residues. Per germline, CDR1 SGHAT and CDR2 FQNNGV. Between the trimmed V and J ends, which lost 0 bases and 8 bases, there was a span of 16 bases. The CDR3 here is CASSLDYRDHGGYTF. CDR3 DNA: TGTGCCAGCAGCTTAGATTACAGGGATCACGGCGGCTACACCTTC.